Listed below are T cell receptor beta chains from one sample, sequenced in a study of technical replicates of blood from several donors. Libraries were prepared by immunoSEQ multiplex PCR; TCRdb keeps only in-frame clonotypes and omits some of them. The sample carries over 10,000 clones, about 95% recorded once. The sequencing sample was made of PBMCs. Receptor source: a human donor in good health. Each CDR3 is given with its conserved first and last residue. Fields, in order: D gene, clone size, J gene, V gene, CDR3 DNA, CDR3 protein. A D gene is named only where the DNA matches it firmly. Clone sizes are given selectively: once, few, many, or a class where the clone is expanded.

.,.,TRBJ2-5,TRBV28,TGTGCCAGCAGGGGCGAGACCCAGTACTTC,CASRGETQYF
.,.,TRBJ2-7,TRBV7-9,TGTGCCAGCAGCTTAGGGGGCGACTACGAGCAGTACTTC,CASSLGGDYEQYF
TRBD2,.,TRBJ2-5,TRBV5-1,TGCGCCAGCAGCCCGGGACTAGCGGAGCAGGAGACCCAGTACTTC,CASSPGLAEQETQYF
.,once,TRBJ2-3,TRBV2,TGTGCCAGCACGACTAGCACAGATACGCAGTATTTT,CASTTSTDTQYF
TRBD1,.,TRBJ2-7,TRBV6-1,TGTGCCAGCAACCACAGGGGGCGCGACGAGCAGTACTTC,CASNHRGRDEQYF
TRBD1,.,TRBJ1-1,TRBV5-1,TGCGCCAGCAGCTTGGGGACAGGGGGACCTGAAGCTTTCTTT,CASSLGTGGPEAFF
.,.,TRBJ1-1,TRBV19,TGTGCCAGTAGTAAACACAGGCAGGCTGAAGCTTTCTTT,CASSKHRQAEAFF
.,.,TRBJ2-1,TRBV10-3,TGTGCCATCAGTGAGCCCTCTAGCGACCGAGGTAATGAGCAGTTCTTC,CAISEPSSDRGNEQFF
.,.,TRBJ1-2,TRBV29-1,TGCAGCGCCACGATCTACGACTATGGCTACACCTTC,CSATIYDYGYTF
.,.,TRBJ1-2,TRBV10-2,TGCGCCAGCAGCGGCCAATTTGACATAGGGGTGAGGGGCTACACCTTC,CASSGQFDIGVRGYTF
.,.,TRBJ1-2,TRBV19,TGTGCCAGTAGTATAGAAGGGAGCTATGGCTACACCTTC,CASSIEGSYGYTF
.,once,TRBJ1-5,TRBV27,TGTGCCAGCAGCAGGTCTTCCAATCAGCCCCAGCATTTT,CASSRSSNQPQHF
.,.,TRBJ1-5,TRBV7-9,TGTGCCAGCAGCTCGGGACTGAGCAATCAGCCCCAGCATTTT,CASSSGLSNQPQHF
.,.,TRBJ2-2,TRBV9,TGTGCCAGCAGCGTAGTGGGGGGCGGGGAGCTGTTTTTT,CASSVVGGGELFF
TRBD1,.,TRBJ1-2,TRBV6-6,TGTGCCAGCAGCCAGGGACAGGGGGCGGGGGGCTACACCTTC,CASSQGQGAGGYTF
TRBD2,.,TRBJ2-3,TRBV14,TGTGCCAGCAGCCAAACTAGCGGGAGTACGCAGTATTTT,CASSQTSGSTQYF
.,.,TRBJ1-4,TRBV2,TGTGCCAACAGTGAATTGACAGATAATGAAAAACTGTTTTTT,CANSELTDNEKLFF
.,.,TRBJ2-1,TRBV6-5,TGTGCCAGCAAAGGAACCCGAGGCTCCTACAATGAGCAGTTCTTC,CASKGTRGSYNEQFF
.,.,TRBJ1-3,TRBV11-2,TGTGCCAGCAGTCCGAGTTTTCTGGGAAACACCATATATTTT,CASSPSFLGNTIYF
TRBD1,.,TRBJ2-7,TRBV6-5,TGTGCCAGCAGTTGGTGGACAGGGGGGACCTACGAGCAGTACTTC,CASSWWTGGTYEQYF
.,.,TRBJ2-1,TRBV25-1,TGTGCCAGCAAGGAGAAGTACAATGAGCAGTTCTTC,CASKEKYNEQFF
TRBD1,.,TRBJ1-2,TRBV4-2,TGTGCCAGCAGCCAACAAGACAGGGGCTATGGCTACACCTTC,CASSQQDRGYGYTF
TRBD2,.,TRBJ2-1,TRBV6-4,TGTGCCAGCAGTGAAACGGACGGAGCGGGATCCTACAATGAGCAGTTCTTC,CASSETDGAGSYNEQFF
TRBD1,.,TRBJ2-2,TRBV27,TGTGCCAGCAATAAGGGGGCCACCGGGGAGCTGTTTTTT,CASNKGATGELFF
TRBD2,.,TRBJ2-7,TRBV7-9,TGTGCCAGCACCCCGGGGGGGGGTAGCGTCGAGCAGTACTTC,CASTPGGGSVEQYF
TRBD1,once,TRBJ1-1,TRBV5-1,TGCGCCAGCAGCCCGGACAGGGTCAGGAGCACTGAAGCTTTCTTT,CASSPDRVRSTEAFF
TRBD2,.,TRBJ2-7,TRBV27,TGTGCCAGCAGTTTAATGGGGGGGACTAGTGTTTACGAGCAGTACTTC,CASSLMGGTSVYEQYF
TRBD1,.,TRBJ1-1,TRBV7-8,TGTGCCAGCAGCCTAAGACAGGGGATGAACACTGAAGCTTTCTTT,CASSLRQGMNTEAFF
TRBD2,.,TRBJ2-1,TRBV6-5,TGTGCCAGCAGCCGACTAGCGGGACCCTACAATGAGCAGTTCTTC,CASSRLAGPYNEQFF
.,once,TRBJ2-2,TRBV7-9,TGTGCCAGCAGCTTGCATACAGGGTTACCCGGGGAGCTGTTTTTT,CASSLHTGLPGELFF
TRBD1,once,TRBJ2-5,TRBV4-2,TGTGCCAGCAGCCAACCGGACAGGGTGCGGGGCCAAGAGACCCAGTACTTC,CASSQPDRVRGQETQYF
TRBD2,.,TRBJ2-1,TRBV11-2,TGTGCCAGCAGCTTAATCCCTAGCGGGAGCGATGAGCAGTTCTTC,CASSLIPSGSDEQFF
TRBD2,once,TRBJ2-5,TRBV30,TGTGCCTGGAGTGTAGCGGGAGGCGGAGAGACCCAGTACTTC,CAWSVAGGGETQYF
.,.,TRBJ1-2,TRBV5-4,TGTGCCAGCAGCCCAGCGACGGGGAACTATGGCTACACCTTC,CASSPATGNYGYTF
.,.,TRBJ1-5,TRBV7-9,TGTGCCAGCAGCTTTGGCAGTAAACATCAGCCCCAGCATTTT,CASSFGSKHQPQHF
TRBD1,once,TRBJ1-5,TRBV6-1,TGTGCCAGCAGTGAAGGGTTGGGAAGGGGGCGTTTGCAGCCCCAGCATTTT,CASSEGLGRGRLQPQHF
TRBD2,.,TRBJ2-7,TRBV27,TGTGCCAGCAGTTTGGGGACTAGCGGCTACGAGCAGTACTTC,CASSLGTSGYEQYF
TRBD2,once,TRBJ2-5,TRBV9,TGTGCCAGCAGCGCGACTAGCGGATACCAAGAGACCCAGTACTTC,CASSATSGYQETQYF
TRBD2,.,TRBJ2-5,TRBV29-1,TGCAGCGTTGCAACAGGGACTAGCGGGAGTGGAGAGACCCAGTACTTC,CSVATGTSGSGETQYF
TRBD1,.,TRBJ2-1,TRBV5-4,TGTGCCAGCAGCTTGGACAGGGGGTCCTACAATGAGCAGTTCTTC,CASSLDRGSYNEQFF
.,.,TRBJ1-1,TRBV2,TGTGCCAGCAGCGTACAGGGAGACACTGAAGCTTTCTTT,CASSVQGDTEAFF
TRBD1,.,TRBJ2-5,TRBV28,TGTGCCAGCAGACCGGGACAGGGTTTCCAAGAGACCCAGTACTTC,CASRPGQGFQETQYF
TRBD1,.,TRBJ2-2,TRBV6-1,TGTGCCAGTAACCGGGACAGGGGTAACACCGGGGAGCTGTTTTTT,CASNRDRGNTGELFF
TRBD2,.,TRBJ2-7,TRBV5-6,TGTGCCAGCAGCCGACTAGCGGGAGTTGCCTACGAGCAGTACTTC,CASSRLAGVAYEQYF
TRBD1,.,TRBJ1-2,TRBV5-1,TGCGCCAGCAGCGACGACAGGGGCTATGGCTACACCTTC,CASSDDRGYGYTF
.,few,TRBJ2-7,TRBV28,TGTGCCAGCAGTTTCAATAGCGAGCAGTACTTC,CASSFNSEQYF
TRBD2,.,TRBJ2-1,TRBV19,TGTGCCAGTAGTATTGGTAGCGGGACTAATTACAATGAGCAGTTCTTC,CASSIGSGTNYNEQFF
.,.,TRBJ2-2,TRBV28,TGTGCCAGCAGTCCTGCGAACACCGGGGAGCTGTTTTTT,CASSPANTGELFF